These 20 T cell receptor beta chains were sequenced from one sample in a study of blood T cell repertoires in COVID-19. Only in-frame clones appear in the TCRdb table, and some are missing; sequencing was by immunoSEQ multiplex PCR. The sample carries roughly 120,000 clones, roughly 80% recorded once. Sequencing was performed on peripheral blood. These receptors were obtained from a man over 45 with acute or convalescent COVID-19.

This clone was seen only a few times. The gene calls are TRBV7-9 and TRBJ2-1; 12 bases match TRBD2. The germline V gene encodes CDR1 SEHNR and CDR2 FQNEAQ (reference sequence). This CDR3 spans 16 amino acids. Germline trimming cut 5 bases from V and 1 base from J; bases unmatched to any gene: 3. The CDR3 nucleotides are TGTGCCAGCAGCCGGACTAGCGGGGTGTCCTACAATGAGCAGTTCTTC. It translates to CASSRTSGVSYNEQFF. The variable domain in full, with the rest retrieved from reference TRBV7-9 and TRBJ2-1, is DTGVSQNPRHKITKRGQNVTFRCDPISEHNRLYWYRQTLGQGPEFLTYFQNEAQLEKSRLLSDRFSAERPKGSFSTLEIQRTEQGDSAMYLCASSRTSGVSYNEQFFGPGTRLTVL.

The chain joins TRBV3-1 (or the pseudogene TRBV3-2) to TRBJ1-1; 7 positions match TRBD1. This CDR3 is 14 amino acids long. V trimming: 3 bases; J trimming: 6 bases; junction bases outside the gene matches: 7. Germline CDR1 and CDR2: LGHDT and YNNKEL (reference sequence). CDR3 bases: TGTGCCAGCAGCCATGAGGACAGGAATGCTGAAGCTTTCTTT. This translates into CASSHEDRNAEAFF.

This rearrangement joins TRBV11-2 to TRBJ2-1; TRBD2 aligns across 10 bases. The CDR3 has 15 residues. CDR1 and CDR2 (germline): SGHAT, FQNNGV. Trimming took 3 bases from V and 8 from J; bases not matched to a gene: 7. The CDR3 region has the DNA TGTGCCAGCAGCTTCACTAGCGGGAACAGGGATGAGCAGTTCTTC. Its translation is CASSFTSGNRDEQFF.

V usage is TRBV6-2 or TRBV6-3 and J usage is TRBJ1-4, with unresolved D. The V gene's germline CDR1 is MNHEY and CDR2 SVGEGT. The V end lost 2 bases, the J end lost 8 bases, and 12 bases lay between the germline ends. CDR3 length: 14 amino acids. The CDR3 sequence: CASSYDPEVEKLFF. The CDR3 bases are TGTGCCAGCAGTTACGACCCCGAGGTAGAAAAACTGTTTTTT.

The V call is TRBV10-1, the J call TRBJ1-1; D may be TRBD1 (6 bases). Per the germline V gene, CDR1 is WNHNN and CDR2 is SYGVQD (reference sequence). There are 12 residues in the CDR3. Deletions cut 11 bases from V and 4 bases from J, with 14 bases between. The CDR3 protein is CAAHRVGTEAFF. As DNA, the CDR3 is TGCGCCGCCCACAGGGTAGGCACTGAAGCTTTCTTT.

CDR3 in amino acids: CASSLRDTQPQHF. CDR3 bases: TGTGCCAGCAGCCTTAGGGACACTCAGCCCCAGCATTTT. The chain uses TRBV11-2 and TRBJ1-5; TRBD1 might be the D (6 bases). Trimming pared 5 bases from V and 6 bases from J, leaving 11 bases between. The CDR3 loop spans 13 amino acids. Germline V gives CDR1 SGHAT, CDR2 FQNNGV.

The chain joins TRBV7-9 to TRBJ2-1, with TRBD2 as a possible D gene (6 bases). V lost 5 bases and J lost 10, with 18 bases in between. The CDR3 totals 14 residues. Germline assignment: CDR1 SEHNR and CDR2 FQNEAQ (reference sequence). CDR3 loop: CASSRDSPTSEQFF. The CDR3 DNA follows: TGTGCCAGCAGCCGGGACTCCCCAACCTCAGAGCAGTTCTTC.

The genes are TRBV7-5 and TRBJ1-5; the D segment call TRBD1 is taken from the table without a DNA check. TRBV7-5 is shown as a pseudogene. This CDR3 has 16 amino acids. CDR3: CVRSQGKGRRNQPQHF. Written as DNA, the CDR3 is TGTGTCAGAAGCCAGGGCAAGGGCAGGCGCAATCAGCCCCAGCATTTT.

The V and J genes are TRBV2 and TRBJ2-3; 9 bases are a match to TRBD1. The V segment lost 7 bases and the J segment 0 bases; nucleotides outside the gene matches: 11. The CDR3 consists of 17 residues. The germline gives CDR1 SNHLY, CDR2 FYNNEI. CDR3 in amino acids: CASTPGQGTTSTDTQYF. CDR3 nucleotides: TGTGCCAGCACTCCCGGACAGGGGACGACTAGCACAGATACGCAGTATTTT.

The CDR3 nucleotides read TGCGCCAGCAGCCCCGCGGGACAGGTAGGCGAGCAGTACTTC. Translated: CASSPAGQVGEQYF. This chain links TRBV4-1 with TRBJ2-7, with 8 positions matching TRBD1. The V segment lost 4 bases and the J segment 6 bases; nucleotides outside the gene matches: 8. The CDR3 spans 14 residues. The germline V gene encodes CDR1 MGHRA and CDR2 YSYEKL.

For this clone: The sample carries other DNA sequences with the same CDR3. This sequence joins TRBV3-1 (or the pseudogene TRBV3-2) and TRBJ2-7; unclear D gene. The germline V gene encodes CDR1 LGHDT and CDR2 YNNKEL (reference sequence). Trimming pared 1 base from V and 6 bases from J, leaving 4 bases between. The CDR3 loop spans 11 amino acids. As DNA, the CDR3 is TGTGCCAGCAGCCAAGCGAGCGAGCAGTACTTC. It translates to CASSQASEQYF.

The rearrangement uses TRBV6-1 and TRBJ1-2; D gene uncertain. Germline CDR1 is MNHNS and CDR2 is SASEGT. V dropped 1 base and J dropped 2 bases, with 5 bases sitting between them. This CDR3 is built from 13 residues. The CDR3 DNA reads TGTGCCAGCAGTGAAGTACACAACTATGGCTACACCTTC. This gives the protein CASSEVHNYGYTF.

The V and J genes are TRBV10-3 and TRBJ2-2; TRBD1 aligns across 7 bases. The ends lost 10 bases at V and 1 base at J; junction bases unmatched: 3. The V gene's germline CDR1 is ENHRY and CDR2 SYGVKD. This CDR3 has 13 residues. This CDR3 is CATQGENTGELFF. The DNA for the CDR3 is TGTGCCACCCAGGGGGAGAACACCGGGGAGCTGTTTTTT.

The chain links TRBV7-8 to TRBJ2-2; 7 bases are shared with TRBD1. The CDR3 is made up of 13 amino acids. The junction had 5 bases not matched to a gene; V was cut back by 5 bases and J by 8 bases. CDR1 and CDR2 from the germline V gene are SGHVS and FQNEAQ. CDR3 nucleotides: TGTGCCAGCAGCAGGACAGGCGCAGGGGAGCTGTTTTTT. Amino acids: CASSRTGAGELFF.

The rearrangement uses TRBV13 and TRBJ2-1, with D maybe TRBD1 (6 bases). The V gene's germline CDR1 is PRHDT and CDR2 FYEKMQ (reference sequence). The CDR3 covers 15 residues. V lost 1 base to trimming and J lost 3 bases, with 10 bases between them. CDR3 nucleotide sequence: TGTGCCAGCAGCTTAGCAGGGGTCAACTACAATGAGCAGTTCTTC. It yields the protein CASSLAGVNYNEQFF.

Many counts were recorded for this clone. The chain combines TRBV27 with TRBJ1-1; no firm D call. The CDR3 has 11 amino acids. Trimming took 4 bases from V and 7 from J, leaving 7 bases between them. CDR1 is MNHEY and CDR2 is SMNVEV in the germline V gene (reference sequence). CDR3 nucleotide sequence: TGTGCCAGCAGTTACGCGGGTGAAGCTTTCTTT. This encodes CASSYAGEAFF.

The chain employs TRBV28 and TRBJ1-2; D not resolved. CDR3 size: 13 residues. Per the germline V gene, CDR1 is MDHEN and CDR2 is SYDVKM. Trimming removed 1 base at V and 8 bases at J, with 11 bases between. CDR3 region: CASSLSQPWGYTF. As DNA, the CDR3 is TGTGCCAGCAGTTTATCACAACCCTGGGGCTACACCTTC.

The J gene is TRBJ2-7, the V gene TRBV28; 10 bases map to TRBD1. Trimming at V came to 5 bases and at J to 4 bases, leaving 5 bases not matched to a gene. The germline gives CDR1 MDHEN, CDR2 SYDVKM. The CDR3 extends over 14 amino acids. The DNA for the CDR3 is TGTGCCAGCAGTCCCGGACAGGGGGATTACGAGCAGTACTTC. Protein: CASSPGQGDYEQYF.

The chain couples TRBV5-1 to TRBJ2-7, with 11 bases fitting TRBD1. Losses at the gene ends were 0 bases for V and 4 bases for J; bases not matched to a gene: 6. This CDR3 has 16 residues. Germline-derived CDR1 and CDR2 are SGHRS and YFSETQ. The DNA for the CDR3 is TGCGCCAGCAGCTTGGTACCGGGACAGGGGGTTTACGAGCAGTACTTC. It is translated as CASSLVPGQGVYEQYF. The whole variable domain, filled in from reference TRBV5-1 and TRBJ2-7, reads KAGVTQTPRYLIKTRGQQVTLSCSPISGHRSVSWYQQTPGQGLQFLFEYFSETQRNKGNFPGRFSGRQFSNSRSEMNVSTLELGDSALYLCASSLVPGQGVYEQYFGPGTRLTVT.

This clone was recorded many times. This sequence joins TRBV7-9 and TRBJ2-5; 9 bases align to TRBD1. This CDR3 contains 14 residues. The trim removed 5 bases at V and 5 bases at J, leaving 6 bases unmatched. Germline CDR1 SEHNR, CDR2 FQNEAQ (reference sequence). The CDR3 region has the DNA TGTGCCAGCAGCACCGGGACAGGGTACGAGACCCAGTACTTC. Amino acid sequence: CASSTGTGYETQYF.